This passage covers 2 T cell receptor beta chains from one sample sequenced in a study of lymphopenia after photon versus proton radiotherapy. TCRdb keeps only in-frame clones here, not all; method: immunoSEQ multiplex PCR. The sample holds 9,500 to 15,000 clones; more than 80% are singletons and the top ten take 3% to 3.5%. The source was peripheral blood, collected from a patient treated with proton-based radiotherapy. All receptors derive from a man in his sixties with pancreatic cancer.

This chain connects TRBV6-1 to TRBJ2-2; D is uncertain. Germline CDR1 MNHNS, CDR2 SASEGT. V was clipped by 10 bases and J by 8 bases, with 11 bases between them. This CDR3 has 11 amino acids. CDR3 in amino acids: CATRPRGELFF. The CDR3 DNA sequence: TGTGCCACCCGACCACGAGGGGAGCTGTTTTTT.

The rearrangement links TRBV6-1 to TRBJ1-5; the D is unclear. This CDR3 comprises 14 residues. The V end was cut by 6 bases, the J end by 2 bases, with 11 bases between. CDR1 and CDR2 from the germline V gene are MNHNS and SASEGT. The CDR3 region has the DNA TGTGCCAGCAGGGGCGACACCGGCAATCAGCCCCAGCATTTT. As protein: CASRGDTGNQPQHF.